The entry below gives a single T cell receptor (beta chain) sequence along with its context. Its specificity is not known. One base away lies a much larger clone, so this may be a sequencing read error. The source of the sample is a study of T cells in Graves' hyperthyroidism and ophthalmopathy. Findings of the study overall: Before onset, by a median of approximately 5.9 months, the model predicted ophthalmopathy. Most thyroid clonotypes expanded above 0.001 appeared in blood too.

The TCR beta CDR3 regions underwent amplification using RNA transcripts as the source. Using the HTBI primer set, a first-round RT-PCR was run on the TCR CDR3. MiXCR, run by TCRdb on the multiplex PCR reads, gives a single entry per CDR3 protein. Among approximately 570,000 distinct CDR3 sequences listed, about 20% were seen once. CDR3 length equals 14 residues. CDR1 and CDR2 (germline): SEHNR, FQNEAQ (reference sequence). The ends were cut back, 5 bases at V and 0 bases at J, with 8 bases in the middle. Ophthalmopathy patients had moderate-to-severe active disease, CAS ≥3, NOSPECS ≥4, and disease duration under 3 months. The PBMCs had their origin in 10 ml of fresh peripheral blood.

The receptor's source is a middle-aged man with Graves' ophthalmopathy. The material sequenced was blood. The chain carries TRBV7-9 and TRBJ1-3, with D unclear. CDR3 amino acids: CASSTDNSGNTIYF. In nucleotides, the CDR3 is TGTGCCAGCAGCACCGACAACTCTGGAAACACCATATATTTT.